The clone carrying this TCR beta chain turned up a few times. Its cognate antigen is unknown. This entry belongs to a study of blood T cells in healthy people across ages. Study-wide context: Through template switching, about one barcoded beta molecule was captured per two T cells, as measured in model experiments. Study conclusions and caveats: TCR beta diversity per million T cells fell roughly linearly with age.

The ends were cut back, 1 base at V and 8 bases at J, with 12 bases in the middle. CDR1 LGHDT and CDR2 YNNKEL come from the germline V gene (reference sequence). CDR3 length: 13 residues. Next came a second PCR, run for roughly 6 to 11 cycles, which used a sample-barcoded 5' primer along with a J-beta primer mix. TCRdb reprocessed the 5' RACE reads via MiXCR and lists one record per CDR3 protein. Among over 1,500,000 distinct CDR3 sequences listed, 39% were seen once. The sequence was collected from a human donor in good health. This sequence joins TRBV3-1 and TRBJ2-7, with D unclear. The specimen sequenced was blood. The CDR3 loop reads CASSQVTSYQQYF. The DNA for the CDR3 is TGTGCCAGCAGCCAAGTTACCTCCTATCAGCAGTACTTC.